Below are 10 T cell receptor beta chains sequenced from a single sample in a study of CD8+CD57+ T cells in acquired aplastic anemia. The patients chosen for sequencing had shown expansion of CD8+CD57+ cells (detected by flow cytometry). Genomic DNA templated the TCR beta VDJ and CDR3 profiling. TCRdb fed the reads into MiXCR, producing one record per CDR3 protein. Altogether around 210,000 distinct CDR3 sequences are present, around three fifths being singletons, with the ten largest covering 58%. The material sequenced was sorted CD4+, CD8+, or CD8+CD57+ T cells (not recorded which) from PBMCs. The receptors come from a human donor with aplastic anemia.

The chain joins TRBV24-1 to TRBJ2-1; D is tentatively TRBD1 or TRBD2 (5 bases each). V was clipped by 5 bases and J by 0 bases, with 7 bases between them. CDR3 length: 14 amino acids. Germline-derived CDR1 and CDR2 are KGHDR and SFDVKD. The CDR3 DNA reads TGTGCCACCAGTGTTGGGACCTCCTACAATGAGCAGTTCTTC. This translates into CATSVGTSYNEQFF.

At least ten counts were recorded for this clonotype. The gene calls are TRBV6-4 and TRBJ2-3, with 8 bases aligning to TRBD2. Germline V gives CDR1 MRHNA, CDR2 SNTAGT. The J segment lost 2 bases and the V segment lost 0 bases, leaving 1 base of the junction unmatched. The CDR3 consists of 15 residues. CDR3 sequence: CASSDSSGATDTQYF. CDR3 nucleotides: TGTGCCAGCAGTGACTCTAGCGGGGCCACAGATACGCAGTATTTT.

The V and J genes are TRBV4-1 and TRBJ1-5; no definite D call. V lost 0 bases to trimming and J lost 6 bases, with 6 bases between them. In germline, CDR1 is MGHRA, CDR2 YSYEKL. The CDR3 runs to 13 residues. CDR3 residues: CASSQEELQPQHF. The DNA of the CDR3 is TGCGCCAGCAGCCAAGAAGAACTTCAGCCCCAGCATTTT.

There are many counts of this clonotype. The chain couples TRBV5-1 to TRBJ2-5; 8 nucleotides agree with TRBD2. J gave up 5 bases and V 3 bases, and 3 bases lay outside the gene matches. Germline CDR1 and CDR2: SGHRS and YFSETQ. The CDR3 has 13 residues. Here the CDR3 reads CASSWTSPETQYF. The CDR3 DNA reads TGCGCCAGCAGCTGGACTAGCCCGGAGACCCAGTACTTC.

This clonotype was seen only once. This chain links TRBV25-1 with TRBJ2-1, with TRBD2 matching 13 bases. CDR3 length: 16 residues. J gave up 7 bases and V 3 bases, and 6 bases lay outside the gene matches. Germline lookup yields CDR1 MGHDK and CDR2 SYGVNS. DNA of the CDR3: TGTGCCAGCAGTGAGGTGGGACTAGCGGGACCGAATGAGCAGTTCTTC. Protein product: CASSEVGLAGPNEQFF.

Remarks on this clonotype: At one of its ends the junction is not consistent with the germline gene, which may arise from a read error. The rearrangement links TRBV19 to TRBJ1-5, with a weak D call TRBD1 (5 bases). Germline CDR1 and CDR2: LNHDA and SQIVND (reference sequence). This CDR3 region has 14 residues. The CDR3 spells CASSTTGHGQPQHF. DNA for the CDR3: TGTGCTAGTAGTACAACAGGACACGGGCAGCCCCAGCATTTT. Full variable domain (rest looked up from reference TRBV19 and TRBJ1-5): DGGITQSPKYLFRKEGQNVTLSCEQNLNHDAMYWYRQDPGQGLRLIYYSQIVNDFQKGDIAEGYSVSREKKESFPLTVTSAQKNPTAFYLCASSTTGHGQPQHFGDGTRLSIL.

V and J are TRBV29-1 and TRBJ2-3; TRBD2 matches at 12 bases. J was trimmed by 4 bases and V by 4 bases; bases with no gene match: 9. CDR3 length: 16 residues. CDR1 is SQVTM and CDR2 is ANQGSEA in the germline V gene. CDR3 sequence (DNA): TGCAGCGTTGCAGGGCTAGCGGGAGGGTTCCCAGATACGCAGTATTTT. Encoded protein: CSVAGLAGGFPDTQYF.

The chain carries TRBV9 and TRBJ2-7, with D perhaps being TRBD1 or TRBD2 (7 bases each). Germline values: CDR1 SGDLS, CDR2 YYNGEE. Deletions cut 4 bases from V and 2 bases from J, with 16 bases between. CDR3 length equals 15 residues. CDR3 in amino acids: CASSPRGSGTYEQYF. In nucleotides, the CDR3 is TGTGCCAGCAGCCCCAGGGGGAGCGGGACCTACGAGCAGTACTTC.

The chain recombines TRBV14 with TRBJ1-1; D perhaps matches TRBD1 (6 bases). The CDR3 runs 16 residues. The V end was cut by 4 bases, the J end by 3 bases, with 18 bases between. In germline, CDR1 is SGHDN, CDR2 FVKESK. Written as DNA, the CDR3 is TGTGCCAGCAGCCCCCGGTGGAGGACAGAATACACTGAAGCTTTCTTT. It codes for CASSPRWRTEYTEAFF.

This clonotype was counted a single time. This chain connects TRBV2 to TRBJ2-7; D is uncertain. Trimming took off 4 bases at V and 2 bases at J, with 12 bases between the two ends. Per germline, CDR1 SNHLY and CDR2 FYNNEI. CDR3 length: 14 residues. In nucleotides, the CDR3 is TGTGCCAGCAGTGCTAGTTTAGCTGCCTACGAGCAGTACTTC. This sequence encodes CASSASLAAYEQYF. Supplemented by reference TRBV2 and TRBJ2-7, the full variable domain reads EPEVTQTPSHQVTQMGQEVILRCVPISNHLYFYWYRQILGQKVEFLVSFYNNEISEKSEIFDDQFSVERPDGSNFTLKIRSTKLEDSAMYFCASSASLAAYEQYFGPGTRLTVT.